This T cell receptor (beta chain) was recorded in a study of OX40 agonist ivuxolimab in advanced cancers. Study-wide results and limits: Within 6 weeks, CD4+ and CD8+ blood T cells expanded clonally at 0.1 to 3.0 mg/kg.

Germline V gene sequence: CDR1 SGHTA, CDR2 FQGTGA. V was pared by 2 bases and J by 0 bases, with 11 bases between. The CDR3 has 17 residues. On this clone: Its specificity is unknown.

The repertoire was sequenced with immunoSEQ multiplex PCR; TCRdb's copy has only in-frame clones and lacks some. The sample holds over 45,000 clones, 70% to 85% seen once. This receptor was identified in an adult with an advanced solid tumor such as melanoma, head and neck, liver or kidney cancer. The specimen comprised CD4+ or CD8+ T cells sorted from blood, sampled in a trial of the OX40 agonist ivuxolimab. The chain links TRBV7-3 to TRBJ2-6; D remains unclear. In nucleotides, the CDR3 is TGTGCCAGCAGCTTAGGATTTCGAGTCTCTGGGGCCAACGTCCTGACTTTC. Translating it yields CASSLGFRVSGANVLTF.